In its sample, the clone carrying this T cell receptor beta chain was seen a few times. Its antigen is currently unknown. This sample is drawn from a study of T-cell memory formation after mild COVID-19. Overall study context: The two donors had largely donor-specific TCR clusters. Points from the study as a whole: A second wave expanding day 15 to 37 was CD4+-biased; contracting clones were balanced. Among contracting clones, CD4+ were mainly CM/EM and CD8+ enriched in EMRA.

TCRdb reanalysed the 5' RACE reads using MiXCR and keeps one entry per CDR3 protein. The sample contains around 340,000 distinct CDR3 sequences, roughly 13% of which appear only once. The CDR3 is 17 residues long. The V end lost 0 bases, the J end lost 4 bases, and 18 bases lay between the germline ends. Per the germline V gene, CDR1 is MNHNY and CDR2 is SVGAGI (reference sequence). The chain carries TRBV6-6 and TRBJ1-1; TRBD1 might be the D (6 bases). Sequences were obtained from PBMCs or a T cell subset sorted from them (not recorded which). The sequence came from a man younger than 35 who had mild COVID-19 (a few samples of this study predate the infection). Cell type and time point are not known. The CDR3 bases are TGTGCCAGCAGTTACTCTAAGGGCGACAGGCGCGGCACTGAAGCTTTCTTT. Translating gives CASSYSKGDRRGTEAFF.